The clone carrying this T cell receptor (beta chain) was seen ten or more times. A junction boundary mismatches the germline segment, possibly from a read error. This sample was included in a study of T-cell reconstitution after alpha-beta-depleted transplantation in children. During its preparation, the TCRbeta library received unique molecular identifiers. TCRdb ran MiXCR on the PCR reads and lists one entry per CDR3 protein. The data show roughly 590,000 distinct CDR3 sequences, 16% seen once. Germline CDR1 and CDR2: SGHDT and YYEEEE. This CDR3 has 13 residues. This receptor was taken from a human donor who donated a stem cell graft to a child with acute myeloid leukemia. V and J are TRBV5-6 and TRBJ2-7; possible D gene TRBD1, 6 bases. Source: PBMCs from the stem cell graft donor, taken from the stem cell graft. In DNA form, the CDR3 reads TGTGCCAGCAGCTTGGGGTCACCGGGACAACCCGACTTC. Translated, it gives CASSLGSPGQPDF.